This T cell receptor (beta chain) comes out of a study of CD8 T cells in ankylosing spondylitis. General study results and limits: Disease-associated clonotypes exhibited CD8+ identity and were relatively infrequent in peripheral blood.

One entry per CDR3 protein results from TCRdb running MiXCR on the 5' RACE reads. Among 200,000 to 250,000 distinct CDR3 sequences listed, about 10% were seen once. The CDR3 extends over 12 amino acids. Trimming pared 5 bases from V and 9 bases from J, leaving 11 bases between. Germline V CDR1 and CDR2: MNHNS, SASEGT. This clonotype appeared many times. Its antigen is not known. The receptor was derived from a male donor with ankylosing spondylitis or in good health (not recorded which). The chain couples TRBV6-1 to TRBJ2-1, with a weak D call TRBD2 (5 bases). Specimen: blood, either unsorted or a sorted T cell fraction (not recorded which). Written as DNA, the CDR3 is TGTGCCAGCAGTAAGACGGGGAGTGAGCAGTTCTTC. The encoded protein is CASSKTGSEQFF.